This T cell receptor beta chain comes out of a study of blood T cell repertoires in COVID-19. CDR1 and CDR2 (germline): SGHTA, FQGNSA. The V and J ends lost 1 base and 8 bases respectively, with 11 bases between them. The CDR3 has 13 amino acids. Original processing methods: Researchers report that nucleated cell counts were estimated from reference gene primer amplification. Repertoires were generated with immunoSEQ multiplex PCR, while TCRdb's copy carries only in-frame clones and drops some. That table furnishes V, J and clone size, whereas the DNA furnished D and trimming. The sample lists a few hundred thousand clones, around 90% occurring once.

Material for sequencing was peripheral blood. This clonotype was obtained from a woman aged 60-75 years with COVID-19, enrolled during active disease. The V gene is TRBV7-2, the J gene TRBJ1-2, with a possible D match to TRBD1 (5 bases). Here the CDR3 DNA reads TGTGCCAGCAGCTTAGAACAGGTGCGGGGCTACACCTTC. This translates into CASSLEQVRGYTF.